The 7 T cell receptor beta chains below were found in one sample sequenced in a study of T cell repertoires in cytomegalovirus infection. TCRdb recomputed calls from the reads with MiXCR, one row per CDR3 protein. Of approximately 500,000 distinct CDR3 sequences listed, approximately 17% are singletons. Sequenced input: CD8+ T cells from PBMCs. The receptors shown here come from a human donor in good health (CMV status not recorded). Some clones in this sample may be carry-over from other donors' samples.

CDR3 loop: CASSLPGPKFF. The CDR3 DNA follows: TGTGCCAGCAGCTTACCGGGGCCGAAGTTCTTC. The genes are TRBV7-9 and TRBJ2-1; either TRBD1 or TRBD2 may supply D (5 bases each). The length of the CDR3 is 11 residues. Germline lookup yields CDR1 SEHNR and CDR2 FQNEAQ (reference sequence). The V gene lost 2 bases and the J gene lost 14 bases, with 10 bases spanning the gap.

Of note for this clonotype: A single base separates this from a much larger clone, so it may be a read error. The chain uses TRBV9 and TRBJ1-5; 9 nucleotides align to TRBD1. Germline values: CDR1 SGDLS, CDR2 YYNGEE. The CDR3 loop spans 13 amino acids. V was clipped by 9 bases and J by 1 base; unmatched bases: 2. CDR3: CAIGQGSNQPQHF. CDR3 coding DNA: TGTGCCATCGGACAGGGGAGCAATCAGCCCCAGCATTTT.

This clonotype was seen repeatedly, ten times or more. The chain uses TRBV11-3 and TRBJ2-3, with D possibly matching TRBD1 (5 bases). Trimming removed 5 bases at V and 2 bases at J, with 14 bases between. CDR1 is SGHNT, CDR2 YENEEA, per germline. This CDR3 comprises 15 residues. CDR3 DNA sequence: TGTGCCAGCAGCCCGGCGAAGGGGCTCACAGATACGCAGTATTTT. This translates into CASSPAKGLTDTQYF.

This clonotype was picked up many times. The chain couples TRBV12-3 or TRBV12-4 to TRBJ1-6, with no clear D. Trimming cost V 5 bases and J 6 bases, with 11 bases left between them. This CDR3 has 14 amino acids. CDR3 region: CASSATAANSPLHF. CDR3 DNA: TGTGCCAGCAGTGCCACAGCTGCTAATTCACCCCTCCACTTT.

This clonotype showed up just a few times. The V gene is TRBV27, the J gene TRBJ2-7, with D possibly TRBD1 on 6 matching bases. V was shortened by 3 bases and J by 0 bases, with 18 bases between the two germline ends. In germline, CDR1 is MNHEY, CDR2 SMNVEV (reference sequence). The CDR3 loop spans 17 amino acids. The DNA of the CDR3 is TGTGCCAGCAGTTTCCTTCCCGACCGAGGGGGCTCCTACGAGCAGTACTTC. Encoded protein: CASSFLPDRGGSYEQYF.

This clonotype was seen a handful of times. The chain links TRBV20-1 to TRBJ2-5; 12 bases are shared with TRBD2. V was clipped by 3 bases and J by 0 bases; unmatched bases: 14. The CDR3 runs 19 residues. Germline V gene sequence: CDR1 DFQATT, CDR2 SNEGSKA (reference sequence). This chain's CDR3 is CSARGELLAGGTNQETQYF. Here the CDR3 DNA reads TGCAGTGCTAGGGGAGAGTTGCTAGCGGGGGGGACTAACCAAGAGACCCAGTACTTC.

Note on this clonotype: A much larger clone differs by one base, so this may be a read error. J is TRBJ1-6 and V is TRBV6-2 or TRBV6-3; the D is unclear. This CDR3 contains 17 residues. Germline assignment: CDR1 MNHEY and CDR2 SVGEGT. V lost 0 bases, J lost 4 bases, and 13 bases lay in between. The CDR3 region has the DNA TGTGCCAGCAGTTACTCGAAACGGGGATCGTATAATTCACCCCTCCACTTT. Its translation: CASSYSKRGSYNSPLHF.